Below are 23 T cell receptor beta chains sequenced from a single sample in a study of T cells in localized non-small cell lung cancer. Method: immunoSEQ multiplex PCR; TCRdb's copy keeps in-frame clones and lacks some. The sample carries 25,000 to 35,000 clones, under 95% recorded once. The sample was peripheral blood, taken before any cancer treatment. The origin of the receptors is a female donor aged 60 or older with stage I lung adenocarcinoma.

This chain connects TRBV7-6 to TRBJ2-7, with 10 bases lining up with TRBD1. The V gene end was trimmed by 3 bases and the J gene end by 5 bases; junction bases not matched to a gene: 7. CDR3 length: 15 amino acids. Per the germline V gene, CDR1 is SGHVS and CDR2 is FNYEAQ. The CDR3 sequence: CASSLVGQGLDEQYF. The CDR3 DNA sequence: TGTGCCAGCAGCTTGGTGGGACAGGGGTTAGACGAGCAGTACTTC.

This clone was observed a few times. The rearrangement links TRBV7-9 to TRBJ1-5; D unresolved. V lost 4 bases and J lost 7, with 14 bases in between. The CDR3 totals 14 residues. Germline CDR1 is SEHNR and CDR2 is FQNEAQ (reference sequence). CDR3 in DNA: TGTGCCAGCAGCTCAGCCAGTCCAGAGCAGCCCCAGCATTTT. This gives the protein CASSSASPEQPQHF.

This clone was picked up a small number of times. The genes are TRBV28 and TRBJ2-3; 8 bases align to TRBD1. The CDR3 totals 15 residues. The V gene's germline CDR1 is MDHEN and CDR2 SYDVKM. The V and J ends lost 5 bases and 6 bases, in that order; junction bases with no gene match: 10. The CDR3 sequence is CASSTQGAPGDTQYF. CDR3 nucleotides: TGTGCCAGCAGTACCCAGGGGGCGCCGGGTGATACGCAGTATTTT.

This rearrangement joins TRBV6-4 to TRBJ2-3; 7 positions match TRBD1. Unmatched junction bases numbered 5, after V lost 2 bases and J lost 9 bases. The V gene's germline CDR1 is MRHNA and CDR2 SNTAGT. The length of the CDR3 is 13 residues. The CDR3 DNA sequence: TGTGCCAGCAGTGACATAGGCAGGGGGACGCAGTATTTT. It translates to CASSDIGRGTQYF.

In DNA, the CDR3 is TGTGCCAGCAGCGGGGGAGGGGAGGGTAAAGAGGGTCAGCCCCAGCATTTT. The encoded protein is CASSGGGEGKEGQPQHF. The rearrangement joins TRBV9 to TRBJ1-5, with D possibly being TRBD1 (5 bases). Germline-derived CDR1 and CDR2 are SGDLS and YYNGEE. The CDR3 loop spans 17 amino acids. The V and J ends lost 3 bases and 6 bases respectively, with 22 bases between them.

This chain connects TRBV6-1 to TRBJ1-1; unclear D gene. Germline loops: CDR1 MNHNS, CDR2 SASEGT. The V end lost 5 bases, the J end lost 3 bases, and 10 bases lay between the germline ends. This CDR3 has 13 residues. The CDR3 is CASSNPGYTEAFF. In DNA form, the CDR3 reads TGTGCCAGCAGTAACCCCGGCTACACTGAAGCTTTCTTT.

This chain uses TRBV7-8 with TRBJ1-3, with no clear D. V gave up 0 bases and J gave up 4 bases, with 7 bases separating them. This CDR3 region has 14 residues. Germline-derived CDR1 and CDR2 are SGHVS and FQNEAQ. Here the CDR3 reads CASSLAGRGNTIYF. The CDR3, as DNA: TGTGCCAGCAGCTTAGCAGGGCGGGGAAACACCATATATTTT. Supplemented by reference TRBV7-8 and TRBJ1-3, the full variable domain reads GAGVSQSPRYKVAKRGQDVALRCDPISGHVSLFWYQQALGQGPEFLTYFQNEAQLDKSGLPSDRFFAERPEGSVSTLKIQRTQQEDSAVYLCASSLAGRGNTIYFGEGSWLTVV.

This chain links TRBV30 with TRBJ1-2, with a possible D match to TRBD1 (6 bases). This CDR3 has 18 residues. The germline gives CDR1 GTSNPN, CDR2 SVGIG (reference sequence). Trimming took 3 bases from V and 6 from J, leaving 29 bases between them. The CDR3 region has the DNA TGTGCCTGGAGAGACTTAGGCGTTGGGGCAGGGGCTCCCCATGGCTACACCTTC. Translating it yields CAWRDLGVGAGAPHGYTF.

The chain has TRBV27 and TRBJ1-1; D not resolved. CDR1 is MNHEY and CDR2 is SMNVEV in the germline V gene (reference sequence). V lost 4 bases and J lost 5, with 11 bases in between. The CDR3 totals 13 residues. The CDR3 loop is CASSSHGGTEAFF. CDR3 bases: TGTGCCAGCAGTTCGCATGGCGGGACTGAAGCTTTCTTT.

The chain uses TRBV5-1 and TRBJ2-2; TRBD1 aligns across 7 bases. CDR3 length equals 13 residues. Germline V gene sequence: CDR1 SGHRS, CDR2 YFSETQ. Unmatched junction bases numbered 3, after V lost 4 bases and J lost 6 bases. The CDR3 DNA reads as TGCGCCAGCAGCGGCCAGGGGGCCGGGGAGCTGTTTTTT. This encodes CASSGQGAGELFF.

This sequence joins TRBV7-6 and TRBJ2-7; 9 nucleotides line up with TRBD1. The V gene's germline CDR1 is SGHVS and CDR2 FNYEAQ. There are 14 residues in the CDR3. With 1 base clipped from V and 2 bases from J, the junction kept 0 bases outside the gene matches. CDR3 in DNA: TGTGCCAGCAGCTTAGGGACAGGGGCCTACGAGCAGTACTTC. This encodes CASSLGTGAYEQYF.

V usage is TRBV2 and J usage is TRBJ1-3, with 7 bases that match TRBD1. The CDR3 spans 15 residues. In germline, CDR1 is SNHLY, CDR2 FYNNEI. The CDR3 loop is CSSSRGAISGNTIYF. In DNA, the CDR3 is TGTTCATCATCCAGGGGGGCGATCTCTGGAAACACCATATATTTT.

The rearrangement uses TRBV28 and TRBJ2-6, with D tentatively TRBD2 (5 bases). Germline values: CDR1 MDHEN, CDR2 SYDVKM. The V end lost 5 bases, the J end lost 1 base, and 9 bases lay between the germline ends. The CDR3 sequence is 15 residues long. The CDR3 region is CASSAPGSGANVLTF. In nucleotides, the CDR3 is TGTGCCAGCAGTGCCCCGGGGTCTGGGGCCAACGTCCTGACTTTC.

This clone appeared a single time. The V call is TRBV28, the J call TRBJ1-2; the D is unclear. CDR3 length: 12 amino acids. CDR1 MDHEN and CDR2 SYDVKM come from the germline V gene. V was pared by 3 bases and J by 8 bases, with 10 bases between. Here the CDR3 reads CASSFYSWGYTF. Here the CDR3 DNA reads TGTGCCAGCAGTTTTTACTCCTGGGGCTACACCTTC.

The V and J genes are TRBV7-8 and TRBJ2-7; D unresolved. V lost 2 bases, J lost 6 bases, and 5 bases lay in between. This CDR3 contains 11 residues. Germline-derived CDR1 and CDR2 are SGHVS and FQNEAQ. The CDR3 region has the DNA TGTGCCAGCAGCTTAAGCAGCGAGCAGTACTTC. Translating it yields CASSLSSEQYF.

Written as DNA, the CDR3 is TGTGCCAGCAGCTTGGAAGGACAGCGCCACTCAAACTATGGCTACACCTTC. It encodes CASSLEGQRHSNYGYTF. The chain uses TRBV5-4 and TRBJ1-2, with TRBD1 as a possible D gene (6 bases). The CDR3 runs 17 residues. The V and J ends lost 0 bases and 2 bases respectively, with 17 bases between them. The germline V gene encodes CDR1 SGHNT and CDR2 YYREEE (reference sequence).

This clone has a handful of counts. V is TRBV6-6 and J is TRBJ2-3, with 7 bases that match TRBD1. The CDR3 is 16 residues long. V gave up 2 bases and J gave up 3 bases; unmatched junction bases: 8. Germline values: CDR1 MNHNY, CDR2 SVGAGI (reference sequence). The CDR3 region has the DNA TGTGCCAGCAGTTACGCCGGGACAGATGAAACAGATACGCAGTATTTT. This encodes CASSYAGTDETDTQYF.

This sequence joins TRBV5-1 and TRBJ2-7; perhaps TRBD1 as D (5 bases). The germline V and J ends were trimmed by 4 bases and 5 bases, with 13 bases remaining between them. Germline loops: CDR1 SGHRS, CDR2 YFSETQ. CDR3 length equals 13 residues. CDR3 in amino acids: CASSETGSHEQYF. The DNA for the CDR3 is TGCGCCAGCAGCGAAACAGGTTCCCACGAGCAGTACTTC.

V usage is TRBV30 and J usage is TRBJ1-1, with 8 bases fitting TRBD1. CDR3 length equals 12 residues. CDR1 is GTSNPN, CDR2 SVGIG, per germline (reference sequence). Trimming took 2 bases from V and 8 from J; bases not matched to a gene: 4. CDR3 loop: CAWSLRTGEAFF. The CDR3 DNA follows: TGTGCCTGGAGTCTTAGGACAGGGGAAGCTTTCTTT.

This chain connects TRBV7-6 to TRBJ2-3; no firm D call. The length of the CDR3 is 17 residues. Trimming pared 3 bases from V and 0 bases from J, leaving 16 bases between. Germline values: CDR1 SGHVS, CDR2 FNYEAQ. The CDR3 coding sequence is TGTGCCAGCAGCTTGGGGATCTTGGCAGCTAGCACAGATACGCAGTATTTT. Protein: CASSLGILAASTDTQYF.

V is TRBV30 and J is TRBJ1-5; D might be TRBD1 (5 bases). The ends were cut back, 2 bases at V and 9 bases at J, with 20 bases in the middle. The CDR3 extends over 15 amino acids. Germline CDR1 is GTSNPN and CDR2 is SVGIG (reference sequence). The CDR3 DNA follows: TGTGCCTGGAGTCCCCAGACCGCGGGGGTAAGGCCCCAGCATTTT. This sequence encodes CAWSPQTAGVRPQHF.

The sample holds a few counts of this clone. The chain has TRBV11-2 and TRBJ2-1; the match to TRBD1 covers 7 bases. The germline V gene encodes CDR1 SGHAT and CDR2 FQNNGV. Unmatched junction bases numbered 12, after V lost 5 bases and J lost 8 bases. The CDR3 loop spans 15 amino acids. CDR3: CASSLPGHRGYEQFF. DNA for the CDR3: TGTGCCAGCAGCCTACCAGGACACAGGGGCTATGAGCAGTTCTTC.

This clone was observed once. This chain uses TRBV28 with TRBJ2-3; unclear D gene. Trimming stripped 5 bases from V and 1 base from J, with 4 bases between. Germline-derived CDR1 and CDR2 are MDHEN and SYDVKM. The CDR3 has 12 amino acids. The CDR3 here is CASSARTDTQYF. The CDR3 nucleotides read TGTGCCAGCAGTGCCCGCACAGATACGCAGTATTTT. The entire variable domain, with the rest obtained from reference TRBV28 and TRBJ2-3, is as follows: DVKVTQSSRYLVKRTGEKVFLECVQDMDHENMFWYRQDPGLGLRLIYFSYDVKMKEKGDIPEGYSVSREKKERFSLILESASTNQTSMYLCASSARTDTQYFGPGTRLTVL.